This entry is about one T cell receptor (beta chain). Its antigen remains unidentified. The data were obtained in a study of OX40 agonist ivuxolimab in advanced cancers. In the study overall: Every 2 weeks, ivuxolimab was infused into the patients intravenously at between 0.01 and 10 mg/kg. General study points: Researchers did not determine the expanded peripheral T cells' antigen specificity. There was clonal expansion of CD4+ and CD8+ blood T cells by week 6 at 0.1 to 3.0 mg/kg.

TCRdb's copy holds only in-frame clones and misses some; the assay was immunoSEQ multiplex PCR. The sample shows 95,000 to 100,000 clones, about four fifths of them seen only once. The CDR3 is 16 amino acids. CDR1 is SGHTA, CDR2 FQGTGA, per germline. V lost 5 bases, J lost 4 bases, and 7 bases stayed unmatched. The investigators sampled blood at baseline, at cycle 4 day 1, and at cycle 7 day 1. The rearrangement joins TRBV7-3 to TRBJ2-6; 8 bases map to TRBD1. This specimen consisted of CD4+ or CD8+ T cells sorted from blood, obtained in a trial of the OX40 agonist ivuxolimab. The TCR originated in an adult with an advanced solid tumor such as melanoma, head and neck, liver or kidney cancer. The CDR3 DNA reads as TGTGCCAGCAGCGTTCAGGGGGCGTTCGGGGCCAACGTCCTGACTTTC. This gives the protein CASSVQGAFGANVLTF.